These 20 T cell receptor beta chains were sequenced from one sample in a study of response to subunit inactivated influenza vaccine. TCRdb re-derived calls from the RT-PCR reads in MiXCR, one entry per CDR3 protein. The sample yields 750,000 to 850,000 distinct CDR3 sequences, around 20% seen once. The sequencing used PBMCs from blood, collected roughly 5 days after vaccination. The source is a man over 45 who received an inactivated influenza vaccine.

The chain recombines TRBV12-3 or TRBV12-4 with TRBJ2-1, with 12 bases matching TRBD2. The CDR3 consists of 17 residues. The J segment lost 6 bases and the V segment lost 3 bases, leaving 9 bases of the junction unmatched. CDR3 DNA: TGTGCCAGCAGTTTCTCAGTGCGACTAGCGGGAGCCAATGAGCAGTTCTTC. Translated, it gives CASSFSVRLAGANEQFF.

This clonotype appeared a few times. The rearrangement joins TRBV6-1 to TRBJ1-2, with unresolved D. Germline loops: CDR1 MNHNS, CDR2 SASEGT. Trimming took 1 base from V and 2 from J, leaving 11 bases between them. This CDR3 region has 15 residues. The CDR3, as DNA: TGTGCCAGCAGTGAAGATCTCGGCGGCAACTATGGCTACACCTTC. Translated: CASSEDLGGNYGYTF.

This clonotype has a handful of counts. This rearrangement joins TRBV30 to TRBJ1-5; TRBD1 might be the D (6 bases). CDR1 is GTSNPN, CDR2 SVGIG, per germline (reference sequence). The CDR3 has 14 amino acids. Trimming shortened V by 2 bases and J by 0 bases, and 8 bases separated the two germline ends. The CDR3 DNA reads TGTGCCTGGAGTTCAGGGGATAGCAATCAGCCCCAGCATTTT. Its translation: CAWSSGDSNQPQHF.

This clonotype showed up just a few times. The chain is built from TRBV29-1 and TRBJ2-5; 12 bases map to TRBD2. Unmatched junction bases numbered 2, after V lost 4 bases and J lost 2 bases. The CDR3 is 14 amino acids. Germline V gene sequence: CDR1 SQVTM, CDR2 ANQGSEA. CDR3 protein: CSVGGLAGQETQYF. In nucleotides, the CDR3 is TGCAGCGTTGGCGGACTAGCGGGGCAAGAGACCCAGTACTTC.

This clonotype appeared a few times. CDR3 amino acids: CASSVSGLAVQETQYF. The DNA for the CDR3 is TGTGCCAGCAGCGTTTCGGGACTAGCGGTCCAAGAGACCCAGTACTTC. This chain uses TRBV9 with TRBJ2-5; TRBD2 agrees at 11 bases. Germline CDR1 SGDLS, CDR2 YYNGEE. V was pared by 2 bases and J by 1 base, with 4 bases of the junction left unmatched. CDR3 length: 16 amino acids. The full variable domain, completed using reference TRBV9 and TRBJ2-5, is DSGVTQTPKHLITATGQRVTLRCSPRSGDLSVYWYQQSLDQGLQFLIQYYNGEERAKGNILERFSAQQFPDLHSELNLSSLELGDSALYFCASSVSGLAVQETQYFGPGTRLLVL.

A few counts support this clonotype. V gene TRBV10-1 combines with J gene TRBJ2-1, with 7 bases aligning to TRBD2. Germline V gene sequence: CDR1 WNHNN, CDR2 SYGVQD (reference sequence). The junction had 13 bases not matched to a gene; V was cut back by 0 bases and J by 8 bases. The CDR3 is made up of 17 amino acids. The CDR3 region has the DNA TGCGCCAGCAGTGAGTCTTCTTGGGGAGGGAGACTCCATGAGCAGTTCTTC. This gives the protein CASSESSWGGRLHEQFF.

The chain combines TRBV3-1 with TRBJ2-2, with 9 bases matching TRBD2. V shed 7 bases and J 6 bases; nucleotides not matched to a gene: 6. The CDR3 contains 14 residues. The V gene's germline CDR1 is LGHDT and CDR2 YNNKEL (reference sequence). The CDR3 reads CASTGTSRSGELFF. CDR3 DNA sequence: TGTGCCAGCACCGGGACTAGCCGTTCCGGGGAGCTGTTTTTT. The whole variable domain, filled in from reference TRBV3-1 and TRBJ2-2, reads DTAVSQTPKYLVTQMGNDKSIKCEQNLGHDTMYWYKQDSKKFLKIMFSYNNKELIINETVPNRFSPKSPDKAHLNLHINSLELGDSAVYFCASTGTSRSGELFFGEGSRLTVL.

This clonotype has just a few counts. The chain employs TRBV12-3 or TRBV12-4 and TRBJ2-7; D is perhaps TRBD2 (5 bases). There are 16 residues in the CDR3. Trimming removed 3 bases from V and 6 bases from J, with 21 bases in between. The CDR3, as DNA: TGTGCCAGCAGTTTTACACCCCTAGCTTCAGGTTTCGAGCAGTACTTC. Protein: CASSFTPLASGFEQYF.

The chain is built from TRBV10-3 and TRBJ2-1; TRBD1 matches 11 bases. The CDR3 extends over 15 amino acids. The V segment lost 4 bases and the J segment 7 bases; nucleotides outside the gene matches: 6. Germline assignment: CDR1 ENHRY and CDR2 SYGVKD. The CDR3 region is CAISGGQGARNEQFF. DNA for the CDR3: TGTGCCATCAGTGGAGGACAGGGGGCTAGGAATGAGCAGTTCTTC.

The rearrangement joins TRBV6-2 or TRBV6-3 to TRBJ2-7; 9 bases are a match to TRBD2. With V trimmed by 0 bases and J by 1 base, 10 bases remained unmatched. The CDR3 contains 18 residues. Looked up from germline, CDR1 is MNHEY and CDR2 is SVGEGT. The CDR3 DNA sequence: TGTGCCAGCAGTTACTCGACGACGCTAGCGGGAAGTTCCTACGAGCAGTACTTC. It encodes CASSYSTTLAGSSYEQYF.

The sample holds a few counts of this clonotype. The V and J genes are TRBV5-1 and TRBJ1-5; TRBD1 matches at 8 bases. Germline CDR1 reads SGHRS; CDR2 reads YFSETQ. CDR3 length equals 15 residues. Germline trimming cut 4 bases from V and 5 bases from J; bases unmatched to any gene: 8. As DNA, the CDR3 is TGCGCCAGCAGCCCGGGGACAGGAAGTGATCAGCCCCAGCATTTT. Its translation: CASSPGTGSDQPQHF.

This rearrangement joins TRBV25-1 to TRBJ2-7; 7 bases line up with TRBD1. This CDR3 is built from 14 residues. V dropped 3 bases and J dropped 2; count of bases not matched to a gene: 4. The V gene's germline CDR1 is MGHDK and CDR2 SYGVNS. This CDR3 is CASSETGSTYEQYF. The DNA of the CDR3 is TGTGCCAGCAGTGAGACAGGGAGTACCTACGAGCAGTACTTC.

This clonotype was recorded many times. V and J are TRBV19 and TRBJ2-7; D possibly corresponds to TRBD2 (5 bases). CDR1 is LNHDA, CDR2 SQIVND, per germline (reference sequence). The CDR3 is made up of 13 amino acids. V lost 5 bases, J lost 2 bases, and 10 bases lay in between. As DNA, the CDR3 is TGTGCCAGTAGTTTGGACTTGACCTACGAGCAGTACTTC. Protein sequence: CASSLDLTYEQYF.

This chain joins TRBV6-1 and TRBJ1-2, with a weak D call TRBD1 (5 bases). Deletions cut 4 bases from V and 6 bases from J, with 15 bases between. This CDR3 comprises 14 residues. CDR1 is MNHNS and CDR2 is SASEGT in the germline V gene. The CDR3 spells CASSAHSGADGYTF. The CDR3 nucleotides read TGTGCCAGCAGTGCCCACTCCGGGGCGGATGGCTACACCTTC.

This clonotype came up many times. The V and J genes are TRBV20-1 and TRBJ2-1, with TRBD2 identical over 7 bases. CDR1 is DFQATT and CDR2 is SNEGSKA in the germline V gene (reference sequence). V was pared by 1 base and J by 0 bases, with 3 bases of the junction left unmatched. This CDR3 is built from 15 residues. The CDR3 DNA is TGCAGTGCTAGAGGAGGCGGGAGCTCCTACAATGAGCAGTTCTTC. Translation gives CSARGGGSSYNEQFF.

The chain joins TRBV7-9 to TRBJ1-4; maybe TRBD1 (5 bases). CDR1 is SEHNR, CDR2 FQNEAQ, per germline (reference sequence). The CDR3 contains 17 residues. Deletions cut 5 bases from V and 3 bases from J, with 19 bases between. The CDR3 region is CASSPAWVGPANEKLFF. The CDR3 bases are TGTGCCAGCAGCCCGGCATGGGTGGGACCGGCTAATGAAAAACTGTTTTTT.

The chain joins TRBV4-1 to TRBJ1-1, with D uncertain. The V gene's germline CDR1 is MGHRA and CDR2 YSYEKL. V gave up 8 bases and J gave up 1 base, with 8 bases separating them. The CDR3 contains 12 residues. This CDR3 is CASATPNTEAFF. In DNA, the CDR3 is TGCGCCAGCGCTACACCGAACACTGAAGCTTTCTTT.

The V call is TRBV5-5, the J call TRBJ2-2; 7 nucleotides agree with TRBD1. V lost 4 bases, J lost 2 bases, and 8 bases stayed unmatched. The CDR3 consists of 16 residues. From germline, CDR1 is SGHKS and CDR2 YYEKEE (reference sequence). The CDR3: CASSKDRVLNTGELFF. CDR3 coding DNA: TGTGCCAGCAGCAAAGACAGGGTACTCAACACCGGGGAGCTGTTTTTT.

This clonotype occurred a few times. The rearrangement joins TRBV27 to TRBJ1-5; D uncertain. The CDR3 runs 16 residues. Trimming pared 4 bases from V and 3 bases from J, leaving 16 bases between. Germline values: CDR1 MNHEY, CDR2 SMNVEV (reference sequence). The CDR3 sequence is CASSSTYKTLNQPQHF. CDR3 DNA sequence: TGTGCCAGCAGTTCTACCTACAAGACCCTCAATCAGCCCCAGCATTTT.

The rearrangement joins TRBV4-2 to TRBJ2-5, with D perhaps matching TRBD1 (5 bases). This CDR3 comprises 16 residues. The ends were cut back, 0 bases at V and 5 bases at J, with 16 bases in the middle. CDR1 is LGHNA, CDR2 YNFKEQ, per germline. CDR3: CASSQETASQQETQYF. DNA of the CDR3: TGTGCCAGCAGCCAAGAGACAGCCTCCCAGCAGGAGACCCAGTACTTC.